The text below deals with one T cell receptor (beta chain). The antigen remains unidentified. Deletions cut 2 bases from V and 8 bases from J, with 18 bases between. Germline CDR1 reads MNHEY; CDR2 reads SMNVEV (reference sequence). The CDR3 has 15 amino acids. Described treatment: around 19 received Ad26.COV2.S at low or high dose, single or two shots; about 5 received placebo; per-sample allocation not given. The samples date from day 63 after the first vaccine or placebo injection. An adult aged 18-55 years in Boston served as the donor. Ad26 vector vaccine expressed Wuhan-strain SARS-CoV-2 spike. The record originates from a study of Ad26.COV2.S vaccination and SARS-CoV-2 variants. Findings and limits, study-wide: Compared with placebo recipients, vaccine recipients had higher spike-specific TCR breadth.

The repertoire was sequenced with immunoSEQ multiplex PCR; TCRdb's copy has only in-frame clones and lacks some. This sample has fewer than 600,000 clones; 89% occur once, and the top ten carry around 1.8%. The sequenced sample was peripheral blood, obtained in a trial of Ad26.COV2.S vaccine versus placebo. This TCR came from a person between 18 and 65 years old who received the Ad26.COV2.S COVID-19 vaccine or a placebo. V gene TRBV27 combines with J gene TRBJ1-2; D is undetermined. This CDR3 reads CASSLVAGPKGGYTF. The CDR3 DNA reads TGTGCCAGCAGTTTAGTAGCAGGCCCGAAAGGGGGCTACACCTTC.